Below, 24 T cell receptor beta chains from the same sample are listed, as sequenced in a study of T cells in localized non-small cell lung cancer. The repertoire was sequenced with immunoSEQ multiplex PCR; TCRdb's copy has only in-frame clones and lacks some. Of roughly 30,000 clones listed, approximately 90% are singletons. The sequences come from peripheral blood, collected before any cancer treatment. The receptors stem from a female donor older than 55 with stage I lung adenocarcinoma.

A remark on this clone: One end of the junction varies from germline; a read error may be responsible. The chain employs TRBV18 and TRBJ1-1; 9 bases fit TRBD1. The CDR3 contains 15 residues. The V gene's germline CDR1 is KGHSH and CDR2 LQKENI. In nucleotides, the CDR3 is TGTGCCAGCTCACCGTTTGGACAGGGGAACGCTGAAGCTTTCTTT. Protein: CASSPFGQGNAEAFF.

The J gene is TRBJ2-2, the V gene TRBV7-3; 7 nucleotides agree with TRBD2. This CDR3 spans 14 amino acids. Germline CDR1 reads SGHTA; CDR2 reads FQGTGA. Trimming removed 4 bases from V and 5 bases from J; junction bases left unmatched: 4. The CDR3 protein is CASSSSGGTGELFF. DNA for the CDR3: TGTGCCAGCAGCTCTTCCGGGGGGACCGGGGAGCTGTTTTTT.

This clone appeared a single time. The chain combines TRBV10-3 with TRBJ2-7; D is perhaps TRBD2 (6 bases). There are 14 residues in the CDR3. Germline CDR1 and CDR2: ENHRY and SYGVKD. Trimming took 4 bases from V and 2 from J, leaving 12 bases between them. The CDR3: CAISVRGSPYEQYF. CDR3 nucleotides: TGTGCCATCAGTGTACGGGGGTCCCCCTACGAGCAGTACTTC.

The chain carries TRBV7-2 and TRBJ1-5; D unclear. Trimming removed 1 base at V and 7 bases at J, with 11 bases between. This CDR3 spans 14 amino acids. Germline lookup yields CDR1 SGHTA and CDR2 FQGNSA. In DNA form, the CDR3 reads TGTGCCAGCAGCTTAGGTTTAAGCGGACAGCCCCAGCATTTT. This translates into CASSLGLSGQPQHF.

V is TRBV6-1 and J is TRBJ1-4; D might be TRBD1 (6 bases). This CDR3 is built from 14 residues. V lost 6 bases and J 7 bases, leaving 15 bases between the germline ends. Germline V lookup: CDR1 MNHNS, CDR2 SASEGT. The CDR3 DNA reads as TGTGCCAGCAGGGAACAGGGAAGGAGTGAAAAACTGTTTTTT. Amino acids: CASREQGRSEKLFF.

CDR3 residues: CASSLPLRTNEQFF. CDR3 nucleotide sequence: TGTGCCAGCAGTCTACCCCTCCGAACCAATGAGCAGTTCTTC. The chain links TRBV28 to TRBJ2-1; no definite D call. CDR3 length: 14 amino acids. The V end lost 5 bases, the J end lost 6 bases, and 14 bases lay between the germline ends. The germline V gene encodes CDR1 MDHEN and CDR2 SYDVKM.

The chain is built from TRBV9 and TRBJ2-3; D is unresolved. The CDR3 has 11 residues. CDR1 is SGDLS and CDR2 is YYNGEE in the germline V gene. Between the trimmed V and J ends, which lost 9 bases and 6 bases, there was a span of 11 bases. CDR3 in amino acids: CAIPTGDTQYF. The DNA for the CDR3 is TGTGCCATTCCCACCGGGGATACGCAGTATTTT.

The V and J genes are TRBV19 and TRBJ2-1; tentative D call: TRBD2 (6 bases). This CDR3 has 12 residues. The V end lost 2 bases, the J end lost 15 bases, and 14 bases lay between the germline ends. Germline V gives CDR1 LNHDA, CDR2 SQIVND (reference sequence). The CDR3 DNA sequence: TGTGCCAGTAGTATACCGGGACTTACGTGGTTCTTC. Amino acid sequence: CASSIPGLTWFF.

V usage is TRBV7-6 and J usage is TRBJ2-3; D not certain. The CDR3 extends over 14 amino acids. The V gene's germline CDR1 is SGHVS and CDR2 FNYEAQ. Trimming removed 5 bases at V and 2 bases at J, with 11 bases between. This CDR3 reads CASSRRLDTDTQYF. CDR3 nucleotides: TGTGCCAGCAGCCGTCGGCTGGACACAGATACGCAGTATTTT.

The CDR3 protein is CASSGGVYGYTF. In DNA, the CDR3 is TGTGCCAGCAGTGGGGGGGTGTATGGCTACACCTTC. The J gene is TRBJ1-2, the V gene TRBV2; maybe TRBD1 (5 bases). The CDR3 has 12 amino acids. Germline V gene lookup returns CDR1 SNHLY and CDR2 FYNNEI. V lost 4 bases, J lost 5 bases, and 8 bases lay in between.

J is TRBJ1-1 and V is TRBV5-1; possible D gene TRBD1, 5 bases. The CDR3 has 13 residues. Germline V gene sequence: CDR1 SGHRS, CDR2 YFSETQ. V gave up 0 bases and J gave up 6 bases, with 9 bases separating them. The CDR3 DNA reads TGCGCCAGCAGCTTGGGTCAGGGTGCTGAAGCTTTCTTT. As protein: CASSLGQGAEAFF.

The V and J genes are TRBV18 and TRBJ1-2; no reliable D call. V dropped 6 bases and J dropped 8 bases, with 16 bases sitting between them. This CDR3 has 13 residues. Per the germline V gene, CDR1 is KGHSH and CDR2 is LQKENI. For the CDR3, the DNA is TGTGCCAGCTCTCTTTTAGACGACTCGGGCTACACCTTC. It translates to CASSLLDDSGYTF.

The chain couples TRBV7-9 to TRBJ2-2, with a tentative D call TRBD2 (6 bases). Trimming cost V 5 bases and J 7 bases, with 17 bases left between them. Germline CDR1 and CDR2: SEHNR and FQNEAQ (reference sequence). This CDR3 region has 15 residues. Written as DNA, the CDR3 is TGTGCCAGCAGCCTAGTCGGAGGGTCGGTCGGGGAGCTGTTTTTT. Translation: CASSLVGGSVGELFF.

The chain combines TRBV4-1 with TRBJ1-2, with D possibly TRBD1 on 6 matching bases. V dropped 2 bases and J dropped 2 bases, with 15 bases sitting between them. CDR3 length: 16 residues. The germline V gene has CDR1 MGHRA and CDR2 YSYEKL. The CDR3: CASSQTGQPSNYGYTF. CDR3 sequence (DNA): TGCGCCAGCAGCCAAACAGGACAGCCCTCAAACTATGGCTACACCTTC.

V gene TRBV4-2 combines with J gene TRBJ2-3; D might be TRBD1 (5 bases). Trimming cost V 0 bases and J 7 bases, with 11 bases left between them. The CDR3 is 14 amino acids. Per the germline V gene, CDR1 is LGHNA and CDR2 is YNFKEQ. CDR3 region: CASSQDTGRNTQYF. The CDR3, as DNA: TGTGCCAGCAGCCAAGATACAGGTAGGAATACGCAGTATTTT.

The chain joins TRBV30 to TRBJ1-4; 11 nucleotides agree with TRBD1. J lost 6 bases, V lost 5 bases, and 5 bases had no gene match. Germline CDR1 GTSNPN, CDR2 SVGIG (reference sequence). This CDR3 spans 14 amino acids. This CDR3 reads CAWAKDRGHEKLFF. The CDR3 DNA follows: TGTGCCTGGGCCAAGGACAGGGGGCATGAAAAACTGTTTTTT.

The V call is TRBV18, the J call TRBJ1-4; possible D gene TRBD1, 5 bases. Trimming cost V 3 bases and J 4 bases, with 9 bases left between them. The CDR3 contains 14 residues. Germline CDR1 is KGHSH and CDR2 is LQKENI. Here the CDR3 DNA reads TGTGCCAGCTCACCCGGGGGGAATAATGAAAAACTGTTTTTT. Amino acid sequence: CASSPGGNNEKLFF.

The rearrangement links TRBV5-6 to TRBJ2-7; D possibly corresponds to TRBD1 (6 bases). Germline-derived CDR1 and CDR2 are SGHDT and YYEEEE. The CDR3 sequence is 13 residues long. Deletions cut 0 bases from V and 5 bases from J, with 9 bases between. The CDR3 DNA sequence: TGTGCCAGCAGCTTGGACAGGGTCCACGAGCAGTACTTC. This gives the protein CASSLDRVHEQYF.

The gene calls are TRBV6-5 and TRBJ2-5, with a weak D call TRBD2 (6 bases). CDR1 and CDR2 from the germline V gene are MNHEY and SVGAGI. This CDR3 is built from 16 residues. Trimming left V 0 bases short and J 4 bases short, with 15 bases between. The CDR3 DNA reads TGTGCCAGCAGTTACTCGCTAAGCGGGTCCCTAGAGACCCAGTACTTC. Its translation is CASSYSLSGSLETQYF.

The chain recombines TRBV29-1 with TRBJ2-5; 13 bases align to TRBD2. Germline V gene data show CDR1 as SQVTM and CDR2 as ANQGSEA. There are 14 residues in the CDR3. Unmatched junction bases numbered 5, after V lost 7 bases and J lost 3 bases. CDR3: CSGTGTSGEETQYF. CDR3 nucleotides: TGCAGCGGCACCGGGACTAGCGGGGAAGAGACCCAGTACTTC.

J is TRBJ1-1 and V is TRBV2, with D possibly TRBD1 on 5 matching bases. V was shortened by 5 bases and J by 8 bases, with 21 bases between the two germline ends. Germline CDR1 and CDR2: SNHLY and FYNNEI. This CDR3 is built from 15 residues. CDR3 protein: CASSFFSGQGVEAFF. The CDR3 DNA is TGTGCCAGCAGTTTTTTCTCAGGTCAGGGAGTCGAAGCTTTCTTT.

The V gene is TRBV10-3, the J gene TRBJ1-6, with 7 bases lining up with TRBD1. The germline V gene encodes CDR1 ENHRY and CDR2 SYGVKD. This CDR3 region has 14 residues. After removal of 2 bases from V and 10 bases from J, the junction contained 5 bases not matched to a gene. The CDR3 DNA is TGTGCCATCAGTGAGAGGGGGCAGGAATCACCCCTCCACTTT. Translated, it gives CAISERGQESPLHF.

The rearrangement uses TRBV4-1 and TRBJ2-2; 8 bases line up with TRBD1. J was trimmed by 0 bases and V by 6 bases; bases with no gene match: 9. The germline gives CDR1 MGHRA, CDR2 YSYEKL. The CDR3 sequence is 17 residues long. CDR3 in amino acids: CASSFPGTGANTGELFF. The DNA for the CDR3 is TGCGCCAGCAGTTTCCCTGGGACAGGCGCGAACACCGGGGAGCTGTTTTTT.

This clone was found once. This chain's CDR3 is CASSSPTWSYNEQFF. Written as DNA, the CDR3 is TGTGCCAGCAGTTCCCCCACGTGGTCCTACAATGAGCAGTTCTTC. The chain couples TRBV28 to TRBJ2-1, with D hard to call. The CDR3 has 15 residues. The V and J ends lost 4 bases and 1 base respectively, with 11 bases between them. Germline V gene sequence: CDR1 MDHEN, CDR2 SYDVKM.